The clone carrying this TCR beta chain was seen many times. Its antigen is currently unknown. This sample was taken from a study of naive and memory T cell subsets. The CDR3 consists of 12 residues. Looked up from germline, CDR1 is SQVTM and CDR2 is ANQGSEA. V lost 6 bases to trimming and J lost 1 base, with 9 bases between them. Points from the study as a whole: The RNA method is potentially sensitive to activation and differentiation changes.

The SP2 primer and nested alpha and beta constant region primers amplified ligated cDNA in four rounds. Blood and skin TCR RNA was reverse transcribed with alpha and beta constant primers. TCRdb recomputed calls from the 5' RACE reads with MiXCR, one row per CDR3 protein. This sample yields about 32,000 distinct CDR3 sequences, of which over 15% are seen a single time; roughly 2.5% belongs to the top ten. A UMI-containing oligonucleotide was joined by 3' ligation to the TCR cDNA template. Whole-blood samples were 2 to 2.5 ml of peripheral blood from healthy adult volunteers. Input was roughly 1 to 1000 ng of DNase-treated total RNA without cell sorting.

The chain joins TRBV29-1 to TRBJ2-5, with D maybe TRBD1 (6 bases). The TCR was taken from a female donor in good health. The CDR3 reads CSVAGAQETQYF. DNA of the CDR3: TGCAGCGTGGCAGGGGCCCAAGAGACCCAGTACTTC.